A selection of T cell receptor beta chains follows, all from one sample in a study of blood T cell repertoires in COVID-19. TCRdb's copy holds only in-frame clones and misses some; the assay was immunoSEQ multiplex PCR. The table has 100,000 to 150,000 clones, around 83% seen once. Specimen: PBMCs or T cells enriched from blood (not recorded which). These receptors all come from a woman in her twenties or thirties who had recovered from COVID-19. CDR3s include the opening cysteine and the closing phenylalanine or tryptophan. D genes are given only for firm matches. Only some rows state a clone size, as once, few, many or a class for expanded clones.

V	D	J	size	CDR3	DNA
TRBV6-5	.	TRBJ1-2	.	CASSPTENYGYTF	TGTGCCAGCAGCCCAACAGAGAACTATGGCTACACCTTC
TRBV11-1	TRBD2	TRBJ2-7	.	CASSLAGGFTYEQYF	TGTGCCAGCAGCTTGGCGGGAGGCTTCACCTACGAGCAGTACTTC
TRBV20-1	.	TRBJ1-2	.	CSASVVIPHGYTF	TGCAGTGCTAGTGTAGTTATCCCGCACGGCTACACCTTC
TRBV28	.	TRBJ2-2	.	CASSGAGTLAYGELFF	TGTGCCAGCAGTGGGGCAGGGACTCTTGCGTACGGGGAGCTGTTTTTT
TRBV3-1/TRBV3-2	.	TRBJ2-6	.	CASSPRIRDGVSGANVLTF	TGTGCCAGCAGCCCTCGGATCCGCGACGGGGTCTCTGGGGCCAACGTCCTGACTTTC
TRBV28	TRBD2	TRBJ2-7	few	CASSFLGGRRSYEQYF	TGTGCCAGCAGTTTTTTGGGCGGGAGAAGGAGCTACGAGCAGTACTTC
TRBV5-6	.	TRBJ2-3	.	CASSLGVSSTDTQYF	TGTGCCAGCAGCTTGGGTGTATCTAGCACAGATACGCAGTATTTT
TRBV6-4	.	TRBJ1-2	.	CASSDSKGDYGYTF	TGTGCCAGCAGTGACTCCAAAGGGGACTATGGCTACACCTTC
TRBV5-4	TRBD2	TRBJ2-5	.	CASSRRTSRYQETQYF	TGTGCCAGCAGCCGAAGGACTAGCCGATATCAAGAGACCCAGTACTTC
TRBV28	.	TRBJ1-3	.	CASSSLHTSSGNTIYF	TGTGCCAGCAGTTCACTACACACCAGCTCTGGAAACACCATATATTTT